This TCR beta chain was sequenced in a study of T cells in localized non-small cell lung cancer. Produced via immunoSEQ multiplex PCR; TCRdb's table is partial and in-frame only. The sample contains around 28,000 clones, roughly 90% of which appear only once. Germline V gene sequence: CDR1 MDHEN, CDR2 SYDVKM. Trimming took off 3 bases at V and 0 bases at J, with 21 bases between the two ends. This CDR3 comprises 18 residues. Broader study findings: Longer overall survival accompanied higher blood T cell density. The appearance of a median approximately 61 of the top 100 tumor clones was seen in adjacent lung. Adjacent uninvolved lung had the highest clonality, suggesting focused antigen responses.

Notes on this clone: Its antigen is unknown.

The sample was peripheral blood, taken before any cancer treatment. J is TRBJ2-7 and V is TRBV28, with a weak D call TRBD2 (5 bases). The receptor was derived from a woman aged 18 to 50 with stage I lung adenocarcinoma. The CDR3 bases are TGTGCCAGCAGTTTTGTTGCAGCGGAACGCTCTTACTCCTACGAGCAGTACTTC. Its translation: CASSFVAAERSYSYEQYF.